The sequence of this TCR beta chain was determined in a study of graft-versus-host responses after intestinal transplantation. Study information: Each of the recipients got a multivisceral, liver-intestinal, or isolated intestinal transplant.

As for this clone: Its antigen is undetermined.

The V gene's germline CDR1 is SGHNT and CDR2 YYREEE (reference sequence). With 4 bases clipped from V and 9 bases from J, the junction kept 15 bases outside the gene matches. The CDR3 length is 16 residues. Sequencing used immunoSEQ multiplex PCR; TCRdb keeps in-frame clones, though not all of them. The profile covers 70,000 to 95,000 clones, with roughly 93% appearing a single time and 1.1% taken by the ten largest. General study results and limits: Some GvH clones were seen earlier in gut or blood, suggesting intestinal origin.

The receptor's source is a human donor who was the organ donor for an intestinal transplant. The rearrangement uses TRBV5-4 and TRBJ2-1; TRBD2 aligns across 8 bases. Here the sequenced sample was unstimulated CD8+ T cells sorted from spleen or lymph node cells, taken before transplant. The CDR3 region has the DNA TGTGCCAGCAGCCACCTAACGGGGGGGTTACCTAGTGAGCAGTTCTTC. It encodes CASSHLTGGLPSEQFF.